The 23 T cell receptor beta chains presented below share a single source sample, sequenced in a study of blood T cells in healthy people across ages. A sample-barcoded 5' primer and a J-beta primer mix were used in a second PCR of about 7 to 12 cycles. TCRdb recomputed calls from the 5' RACE reads with MiXCR, one row per CDR3 protein. Among 650,000 to 700,000 distinct CDR3 sequences listed, around 32% were seen once. Sample: blood. The receptors were gathered from a woman older than 75 in good health.

This clonotype was seen at least ten times. The chain joins TRBV25-1 to TRBJ1-2, with D perhaps TRBD1 (5 bases). The length of the CDR3 is 15 residues. The V end lost 1 base, the J end lost 5 bases, and 14 bases lay between the germline ends. Germline V gene data show CDR1 as MGHDK and CDR2 as SYGVNS. The CDR3 region has the DNA TGTGCCAGCAGTGAATCGAGGGGCGGTGGGTATGGCTACACCTTC. It yields the protein CASSESRGGGYGYTF.

This clonotype was seen repeatedly, ten times or more. The chain carries TRBV7-9 and TRBJ2-5; D may be TRBD1 (5 bases). Trimming shortened V by 5 bases and J by 4 bases, and 8 bases separated the two germline ends. The CDR3 runs to 12 residues. Germline V lookup: CDR1 SEHNR, CDR2 FQNEAQ (reference sequence). CDR3 sequence reads: CASSDDRETQYF. The CDR3 nucleotides read TGTGCCAGCAGCGACGACAGAGAGACCCAGTACTTC.

This clonotype was found many times. The chain recombines TRBV12-3 or TRBV12-4 with TRBJ2-1; D might be TRBD2 (5 bases). The ends were cut back, 10 bases at V and 1 base at J, with 8 bases in the middle. This CDR3 region has 12 residues. The CDR3 reads CATEGSYNEQFF. The CDR3 nucleotides read TGTGCCACAGAGGGATCCTACAATGAGCAGTTCTTC.

This clonotype was picked up one time. The chain has TRBV25-1 and TRBJ1-4; TRBD1 matches at 9 bases. J was trimmed by 7 bases and V by 3 bases; bases with no gene match: 6. CDR3 length equals 15 residues. Germline CDR1 MGHDK, CDR2 SYGVNS. The CDR3 region is CASSETGGVAEKLFF. The CDR3 nucleotides read TGTGCCAGCAGTGAGACAGGGGGTGTGGCTGAAAAACTGTTTTTT. Using reference TRBV25-1 and TRBJ1-4 for the parts outside the CDR3, the full variable domain is EADIYQTPRYLVIGTGKKITLECSQTMGHDKMYWYQQDPGMELHLIHYSYGVNSTEKGDLSSESTVSRIRTEHFPLTLESARPSHTSQYLCASSETGGVAEKLFFGSGTQLSVL.

This clonotype was observed a handful of times. This sequence joins TRBV20-1 and TRBJ2-1; TRBD2 matches at 11 bases. V dropped 0 bases and J dropped 4; count of bases not matched to a gene: 5. This CDR3 region has 16 residues. CDR1 and CDR2 (germline): DFQATT, SNEGSKA (reference sequence). The CDR3 DNA is TGCAGTGCTAGAGATATAGCGGGGGGGCTTTACAATGAGCAGTTCTTC. Residues: CSARDIAGGLYNEQFF.

This clonotype was observed a handful of times. J is TRBJ2-1 and V is TRBV29-1; D call uncertain. V dropped 6 bases and J dropped 6 bases, with 12 bases sitting between them. The CDR3 is 12 residues long. In germline, CDR1 is SQVTM, CDR2 ANQGSEA. This CDR3 reads CSVHSVSNEQFF. The CDR3 nucleotides read TGCAGCGTCCACTCGGTCAGCAATGAGCAGTTCTTC.

This clonotype was counted at least ten times. The chain combines TRBV7-9 with TRBJ2-5, with a weak D call TRBD1 (5 bases). The CDR3 loop spans 14 amino acids. Per germline, CDR1 SEHNR and CDR2 FQNEAQ (reference sequence). The ends were cut back, 6 bases at V and 5 bases at J, with 16 bases in the middle. This CDR3 reads CASSPQGTRETQYF. In nucleotides, the CDR3 is TGTGCCAGCAGTCCCCAGGGCACCAGGGAGACCCAGTACTTC.

This clonotype has at least ten counts. The V call is TRBV15, the J call TRBJ2-7; 7 bases align to TRBD1. In germline, CDR1 is LNHNV, CDR2 YYDKDF (reference sequence). Germline trimming cut 2 bases from V and 3 bases from J; bases unmatched to any gene: 1. CDR3 length equals 13 residues. The chain's CDR3 is CATSRRDSYEQYF. The CDR3 nucleotides are TGTGCCACCAGCAGACGGGACAGCTACGAGCAGTACTTC.

This clonotype was seen a handful of times. The rearrangement links TRBV5-4 to TRBJ1-1; D gene uncertain. With 4 bases removed from V and 1 base from J, the gap between germline ends came to 14 bases. The CDR3 covers 15 residues. CDR1 is SGHNT, CDR2 YYREEE, per germline (reference sequence). The DNA for the CDR3 is TGTGCCAGCAGCCTCGTTAAGGGTCAGAACACTGAAGCTTTCTTT. Translation: CASSLVKGQNTEAFF.

The chain is built from TRBV2 and TRBJ2-1, with 9 bases lining up with TRBD2. V was clipped by 7 bases and J by 5 bases; unmatched bases: 15. The CDR3 length is 17 residues. Germline CDR1 and CDR2: SNHLY and FYNNEI. CDR3 DNA sequence: TGTGCCAGCACAACACGCAGGGGTAGCGGGAGTAACAATGAGCAGTTCTTC. This sequence encodes CASTTRRGSGSNNEQFF. The variable domain in full, completed from reference TRBV2 and TRBJ2-1, reads EPEVTQTPSHQVTQMGQEVILRCVPISNHLYFYWYRQILGQKVEFLVSFYNNEISEKSEIFDDQFSVERPDGSNFTLKIRSTKLEDSAMYFCASTTRRGSGSNNEQFFGPGTRLTVL.

This clonotype was detected ten times or more. V and J are TRBV9 and TRBJ1-2; TRBD1 matches 7 bases. The junction had 10 bases not matched to a gene; V was cut back by 5 bases and J by 9 bases. The CDR3 is 13 residues long. Germline CDR1 reads SGDLS; CDR2 reads YYNGEE. The DNA of the CDR3 is TGTGCCAGCAGAGCGACTGGGACAGAGCGCTACACCTTC. Its protein is CASRATGTERYTF.

Note on this clonotype: A much larger clone sits a single nucleotide away, making a read error possible. This rearrangement joins TRBV7-8 to TRBJ2-5; D call uncertain. With 1 base removed from V and 3 bases from J, the gap between germline ends came to 6 bases. Germline V lookup: CDR1 SGHVS, CDR2 FQNEAQ. The length of the CDR3 is 13 residues. The DNA for the CDR3 is TGTGCCAGCAGCTTAGGGGTGGAAGAGACCCAGTACTTC. Translated, it gives CASSLGVEETQYF.

Points on this clonotype: One end of the junction fails to match germline, which may point to a read error. The rearrangement links TRBV2 to TRBJ2-7; TRBD2 aligns across 8 bases. The J call is uncertain, as TRBJ2-5 better fits the DNA end. Germline V lookup: CDR1 SNHLY, CDR2 FYNNEI. The CDR3 length is 14 residues. CDR3 DNA: TGTGTCAGCAGTGTAGCCAGCGGGGGAGAGACCCAGTACTTC. This translates into CVSSVASGGETQYF.

This clonotype was observed many times. J is TRBJ2-4 and V is TRBV14, with TRBD1 matching over 7 bases. Germline V gives CDR1 SGHDN, CDR2 FVKESK. V lost 1 base, J lost 8 bases, and 8 bases stayed unmatched. This CDR3 is built from 15 residues. CDR3 DNA: TGTGCCAGCAGCCAAGTGGGTCGACAGGGTGACATTCAGTACTTC. This translates into CASSQVGRQGDIQYF.

This clonotype was found a few times. Being one base from a much bigger clone, this may be a read error. The J gene is TRBJ2-1, the V gene TRBV6-1; no firm D call. Germline values: CDR1 MNHNS, CDR2 SASEGT. V was pared by 8 bases and J by 13 bases, with 15 bases between. The CDR3 contains 11 residues. CDR3 bases: TGTGCCAGCTACTGGAAAGAGACCCAGTTCTTC. Encoded protein: CASYWKETQFF.

This clonotype was observed at least ten times. The genes are TRBV20-1 and TRBJ2-3; 10 nucleotides align to TRBD2. Germline trimming cut 2 bases from V and 4 bases from J; bases unmatched to any gene: 3. CDR1 is DFQATT and CDR2 is SNEGSKA in the germline V gene (reference sequence). The CDR3 sequence is 14 residues long. The CDR3 loop reads CSARITSGADTQYF. For the CDR3, the DNA is TGCAGTGCTAGAATTACTAGCGGGGCAGATACGCAGTATTTT.

The table lists this clonotype with many counts. The chain employs TRBV9 and TRBJ2-6; D is unclear. Germline assignment: CDR1 SGDLS and CDR2 YYNGEE. Trimming took 4 bases from V and 1 from J, leaving 12 bases between them. The CDR3 totals 16 residues. The CDR3 region has the DNA TGTGCCAGCAGCCCACGATACCTTTCTGGGGCCAACGTCCTGACTTTC. It yields the protein CASSPRYLSGANVLTF.

On this clonotype itself: A much larger clone sits a single nucleotide away, making a read error possible. The chain recombines TRBV6-1 with TRBJ2-5; tentatively, D is TRBD1 (5 bases). The V gene lost 2 bases and the J gene lost 11 bases, with 12 bases spanning the gap. There are 12 residues in the CDR3. Germline lookup yields CDR1 MNHNS and CDR2 SASEGT. CDR3: CASSEYRNEQYF. In DNA form, the CDR3 reads TGTGCCAGCAGTGAATACAGGAATGAGCAGTACTTC.

Concerning this clonotype itself: Germline is not matched at one junction end, which may reflect a read error. J is TRBJ2-1 and V is TRBV7-2; D is possibly TRBD2 (5 bases). The CDR3 runs to 14 residues. Germline V lookup: CDR1 SGHTA, CDR2 FQGNSA. CDR3 loop: CTSSFRGTGNGQFF. The CDR3 coding sequence is TGTACCAGCAGCTTTCGCGGCACGGGGAATGGGCAGTTCTTC. Full variable domain (outside the CDR3, taken from reference TRBV7-2 and TRBJ2-1): GAGVSQSPSNKVTEKGKDVELRCDPISGHTALYWYRQSLGQGLEFLIYFQGNSAPDKSGLPSDRFSAERTGGSVSTLTIQRTQQEDSAVYLCTSSFRGTGNGQFFGPGTRLTVL.

V gene TRBV20-1 combines with J gene TRBJ2-1, with D possibly being TRBD1 (7 bases). The CDR3 covers 15 residues. Germline CDR1 reads DFQATT; CDR2 reads SNEGSKA (reference sequence). V lost 2 bases and J lost 1, with 12 bases in between. DNA of the CDR3: TGCAGTGCTAGATCACAGGGGAGGTCCTACAATGAGCAGTTCTTC. As protein: CSARSQGRSYNEQFF.

The genes are TRBV20-1 and TRBJ2-7; 10 bases map to TRBD2. CDR1 DFQATT and CDR2 SNEGSKA come from the germline V gene (reference sequence). The length of the CDR3 is 15 residues. V lost 0 bases to trimming and J lost 6 bases; unmatched junction nucleotides: 8. As DNA, the CDR3 is TGCAGTGCTAGAGATGCTAGCGGGAGTCTGGTCGAGCAGTACTTC. This translates into CSARDASGSLVEQYF.

Comment on this clonotype: A read error may be the cause here, since a much bigger clone is one base away. This rearrangement joins TRBV12-5 to TRBJ2-1, with TRBD1 matching over 8 bases. The DNA end lines up better with TRBJ2-7; the J call may be wrong. Looked up from germline, CDR1 is LGHNT and CDR2 is FRNRAP. This CDR3 is built from 16 residues. The CDR3 region is CASGLRTGSSYNEQYF. The CDR3 DNA reads as TGTGCTAGTGGTTTGCGGACAGGGAGCTCCTACAATGAGCAGTACTTC.

At least ten counts were recorded for this clonotype. CDR3 loop: CASSRPGGEQYF. The CDR3 nucleotides read TGTGCCAGCAGCCGACCGGGAGGCGAGCAGTACTTC. The chain is built from TRBV7-2 and TRBJ2-7; 7 positions match TRBD2. V lost 5 bases to trimming and J lost 6 bases; unmatched junction nucleotides: 4. Germline V lookup: CDR1 SGHTA, CDR2 FQGNSA. CDR3 length equals 12 residues.